These T cell receptor beta chains were read from a single sample in a study of T cells expressing NK-cell markers. TCRdb re-called the 5' RACE reads and catalogs CDR3 proteins one per entry, DNA excluded. The listing contains 130,000 to 150,000 distinct CDR3 sequences. Sequenced: blood T cells: a sorted CD56 or NKG2C T cell subset, CD4+ or CD8+ T cells, or bulk PBMC T cells (not recorded which). The receptor source for this set is a man between 18 and 35 years old in good health. CDR3s include the opening cysteine and the closing phenylalanine or tryptophan. Each record gives: J gene, V gene, CDR3 protein.

j_gene: TRBJ1-5; v_gene: TRBV7-8; CDR3aa: CASSPTPGGNQPQHF
j_gene: TRBJ2-5; v_gene: TRBV20-1; CDR3aa: CSARVSASGDQETQYF
j_gene: TRBJ2-3; v_gene: TRBV15; CDR3aa: CATSRRTSGSSDTQYF
j_gene: TRBJ2-1; v_gene: TRBV3-1; CDR3aa: CASSPMGVKVNEQFF
j_gene: TRBJ2-1; v_gene: TRBV6-1; CDR3aa: CASRWQVGRSSSYNEQFF
j_gene: TRBJ2-1; v_gene: TRBV30; CDR3aa: CAWRYLDEQFF
j_gene: TRBJ2-3; v_gene: TRBV11-2; CDR3aa: CASSPTRSGLAGVTDTQYF
j_gene: TRBJ2-5; v_gene: TRBV4-3; CDR3aa: CASSQDWGLQETQYF
j_gene: TRBJ1-4; v_gene: TRBV12-3/TRBV12-4; CDR3aa: CASSLVPTGEEKLFF
j_gene: TRBJ2-7; v_gene: TRBV30; CDR3aa: CAWSGLRGVYEQYF
j_gene: TRBJ2-1; v_gene: TRBV29-1; CDR3aa: CSTEGLVNNNEQFF
j_gene: TRBJ2-5; v_gene: TRBV5-4; CDR3aa: CASSLTTGSQETQYF
j_gene: TRBJ1-1; v_gene: TRBV4-1; CDR3aa: CASSQGPNRDTEAFF
j_gene: TRBJ2-1; v_gene: TRBV10-3; CDR3aa: CAIRRVGEVSSYNEQFF
j_gene: TRBJ2-2; v_gene: TRBV20-1; CDR3aa: CSARDLGRLAGDLNTGELFF
j_gene: TRBJ1-2; v_gene: TRBV11-2; CDR3aa: CASSLELEPGGARGYTF
j_gene: TRBJ2-2; v_gene: TRBV12-5; CDR3aa: CASGSGSGSAGELFF
j_gene: TRBJ2-2; v_gene: TRBV27; CDR3aa: CASSPLGGGELFF
j_gene: TRBJ2-2; v_gene: TRBV27; CDR3aa: CASIPWGGQNTGELFF
j_gene: TRBJ2-7; v_gene: TRBV7-6; CDR3aa: CASSFRSTGYEQYF
j_gene: TRBJ2-5; v_gene: TRBV7-2; CDR3aa: CASSLRAGNQQETQYF